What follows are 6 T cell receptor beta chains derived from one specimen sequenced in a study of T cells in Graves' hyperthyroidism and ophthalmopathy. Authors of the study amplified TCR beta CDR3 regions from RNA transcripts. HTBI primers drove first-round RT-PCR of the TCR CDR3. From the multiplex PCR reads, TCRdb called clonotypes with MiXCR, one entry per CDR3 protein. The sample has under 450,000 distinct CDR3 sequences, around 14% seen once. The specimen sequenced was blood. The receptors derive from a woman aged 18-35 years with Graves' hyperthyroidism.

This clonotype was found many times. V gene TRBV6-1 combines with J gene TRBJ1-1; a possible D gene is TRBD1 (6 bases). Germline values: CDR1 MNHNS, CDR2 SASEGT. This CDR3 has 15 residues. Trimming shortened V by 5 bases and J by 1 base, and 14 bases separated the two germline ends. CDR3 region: CASSSPLGGNTEAFF. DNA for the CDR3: TGTGCCAGCAGTTCCCCCCTAGGGGGGAACACTGAAGCTTTCTTT.

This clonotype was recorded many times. CDR3 residues: CASSPPGTVTGELFF. CDR3 bases: TGTGCCAGCAGTCCACCAGGGACAGTCACCGGGGAGCTGTTTTTT. The chain uses TRBV12-3 or TRBV12-4 and TRBJ2-2; 7 bases match TRBD1. This CDR3 region has 15 residues. J gave up 4 bases and V 5 bases, and 7 bases lay outside the gene matches.

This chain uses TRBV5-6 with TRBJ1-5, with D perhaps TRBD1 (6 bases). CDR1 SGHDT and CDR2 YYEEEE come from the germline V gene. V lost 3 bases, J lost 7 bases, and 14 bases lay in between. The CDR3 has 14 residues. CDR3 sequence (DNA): TGTGCCAGCAGCTCAAGGGGGTGGGGGCAGCCCCAGCATTTT. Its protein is CASSSRGWGQPQHF. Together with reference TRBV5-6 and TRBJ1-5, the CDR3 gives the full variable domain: DAGVTQSPTHLIKTRGQQVTLRCSPKSGHDTVSWYQQALGQGPQFIFQYYEEEERQRGNFPDRFSGHQFPNYSSELNVNALLLGDSALYLCASSSRGWGQPQHFGDGTRLSIL.

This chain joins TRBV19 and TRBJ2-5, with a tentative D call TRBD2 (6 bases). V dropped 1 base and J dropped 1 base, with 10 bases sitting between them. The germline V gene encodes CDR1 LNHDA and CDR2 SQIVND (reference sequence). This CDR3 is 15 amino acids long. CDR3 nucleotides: TGTGCCAGTAGTATAGCTTTCGGGGGCCAAGAGACCCAGTACTTC. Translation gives CASSIAFGGQETQYF.

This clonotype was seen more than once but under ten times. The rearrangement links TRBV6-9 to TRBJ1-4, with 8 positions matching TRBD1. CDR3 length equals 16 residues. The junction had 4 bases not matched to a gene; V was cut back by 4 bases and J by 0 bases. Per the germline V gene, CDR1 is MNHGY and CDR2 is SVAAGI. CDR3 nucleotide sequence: TGTGCCAGCAGTTTCAGGGGGCGGTCAACTAATGAAAAACTGTTTTTT. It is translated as CASSFRGRSTNEKLFF.

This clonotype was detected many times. The CDR3: CASSSLGGPDTQYF. The CDR3, as DNA: TGTGCCAGCAGTTCTCTAGGGGGTCCGGATACGCAGTATTTT. The J gene is TRBJ2-3, the V gene TRBV7-2, with a weak D call TRBD1 (6 bases). The CDR3 sequence is 14 residues long. With 6 bases removed from V and 6 bases from J, the gap between germline ends came to 16 bases. The germline V gene encodes CDR1 SGHTA and CDR2 FQGNSA.